The clone carrying this T cell receptor beta chain was seen only once. This sample stems from a study of blood T cell repertoires in COVID-19. Across the study: The United States, Italy and Spain supplied acute and convalescent COVID-19 samples. Nucleic acid was either cDNA or gDNA, and it came from T cells, B-cell-depleted T cells, or PBMCs.

The assay was immunoSEQ multiplex PCR, and TCRdb's table has in-frame clones only and misses some. Seen here are around 300,000 clones, 89% observed once, and the top ten hold roughly 0.96%. The CDR3 has 13 amino acids. Between the trimmed V and J ends, which lost 4 bases and 5 bases, there was a span of 10 bases. The V gene's germline CDR1 is SGHTS and CDR2 YDEGEE. Sequenced material: peripheral blood. V is TRBV5-8 and J is TRBJ1-5; no clear D gene. The sequence came from a woman in her 40s who had recovered from COVID-19. CDR3 nucleotides: TGTGCCAGCAGCCGATTGGGCTATCAGCCCCAGCATTTT. Amino acids: CASSRLGYQPQHF.